This T cell receptor beta chain is drawn from a study of blood T cell repertoires in COVID-19. Study background: COVID-19 samples from acute and convalescent phases originated in the United States, Italy and Spain. PBMCs, B-cell-depleted T cells, or T cells were the source of the cDNA or gDNA that made up the material.

The CDR3 spans 13 residues. V dropped 5 bases and J dropped 3 bases, with 9 bases sitting between them. CDR1 SGHTA and CDR2 FQGNSA come from the germline V gene. Original handling: Reference gene primer amplification in the assay estimated nucleated cell counts. Sequencing used immunoSEQ multiplex PCR; TCRdb keeps in-frame clones, though not all of them. V, J and clone size are taken as reported in that table, and D and trimming were inferred from the DNA itself. The sample holds roughly 40,000 clones, about 82% seen once. The genes are TRBV7-2 and TRBJ2-3, with D tentatively TRBD1 (5 bases). The receptor was isolated from a man between 65 and 85 years old with acute or convalescent COVID-19. Source material: peripheral blood. CDR3 region: CASSATVTDTQYF. CDR3 nucleotide sequence: TGTGCCAGCAGCGCGACAGTTACAGATACGCAGTATTTT.